The rows below give T cell receptor beta chains drawn from one sample of a study of T cells in Graves' hyperthyroidism and ophthalmopathy. Each CDR3 protein gets one entry after TCRdb re-called the multiplex PCR reads with MiXCR. The sample has approximately 740,000 distinct CDR3 sequences; 12% to 15% are singletons. Sequences were obtained from blood. The receptors were gathered from a young woman with Graves' hyperthyroidism. The CDR3 runs from the conserved cysteine through the conserved F or W. The D gene is left open where the match is weak. A row's size may be missing; if present it is once, few, many or a size class.

j_call,v_call,d_call,clone_size,cdr3_nt,cdr3_aa
TRBJ2-1,TRBV20-1,TRBD2,many,TGCAGTGCTAGACCCTCCGGACTAGCGGGAGAAGATGAGCAGTTCTTC,CSARPSGLAGEDEQFF
TRBJ2-5,TRBV6-1,-,few,TGTGCCAGCAGAAAACTAGAGACCCAGTACTTC,CASRKLETQYF
TRBJ2-2,TRBV4-2,-,few,TGTGCCAGCAGCCAAGATTTGAGCAGAGCGAACACCGGGGAGCTGTTTTTT,CASSQDLSRANTGELFF
TRBJ1-5,TRBV15,-,-,TGTGCCACCAGCGGAAGCGGTCAGCCCCAGCATTTT,CATSGSGQPQHF
TRBJ2-7,TRBV25-1,TRBD1,few,TGTGCCAGCTCCAAGCCCGGCGGGACAGGGGTTTCCTACGAGCAGTACTTC,CASSKPGGTGVSYEQYF
TRBJ1-5,TRBV28,TRBD1,-,TGTGCCAGCAGTCGGACAGGGATTCTCTCCTTCGATCAGCCCCAGCATTTT,CASSRTGILSFDQPQHF
TRBJ2-1,TRBV7-9,TRBD2,many,TGTGCCAGCAGCTTAAACCCCGAACTAGCGCACCGTTACAATGAGCAGTTCTTC,CASSLNPELAHRYNEQFF
TRBJ1-2,TRBV20-1,TRBD1,-,TGCAGTGCTAGTACCGGGACAGGGGGCGCGGCTAACTATGGCTACACCTTC,CSASTGTGGAANYGYTF
TRBJ1-2,TRBV2,TRBD1,-,TGTGCCAGCAGTGAATATAGACAGGGGGACGCCTATGGCTACACCTTC,CASSEYRQGDAYGYTF
TRBJ2-3,TRBV7-2,-,many,TGTGCCAGCAGCTACCGGGACCGGCAAGATACGCAGTATTTT,CASSYRDRQDTQYF
TRBJ2-1,TRBV6-2/TRBV6-3,-,few,TGTGCCAGCAAGGAAGGGGAGGACAATGAGCAGTTCTTC,CASKEGEDNEQFF
TRBJ2-1,TRBV6-1,TRBD1,many,TGTGCCAGCATGGGGGACAGGGGCTGGAATGAGCAGTTCTTC,CASMGDRGWNEQFF
TRBJ2-1,TRBV7-2,-,many,TGTGCCAGCAGCTCTCAGGGGCTAGGGCGGGAGAGGAATGAGCAGTTCTTC,CASSSQGLGRERNEQFF
TRBJ2-2,TRBV4-1,TRBD2,-,TGCGCCAGCAGCCAAGAGGTCGGGAGGTACACCGGGGAGCTGTTTTTT,CASSQEVGRYTGELFF
TRBJ1-1,TRBV18,-,many,TGTGCCAGCTCACCCTCGACAGGAGCTGAAGCTTTCTTT,CASSPSTGAEAFF
TRBJ1-1,TRBV10-3,-,many,TGTGCCATCGGGGTGGGGGGGAACACTGAAGCTTTCTTT,CAIGVGGNTEAFF
TRBJ1-1,TRBV12-3/TRBV12-4,-,-,TGTGCCAGCAGAAAGAATCAGTTGAAAGCTTTCTTT,CASRKNQLKAFF
TRBJ2-5,TRBV12-3/TRBV12-4,TRBD2,-,TGTGCCAGCAGCGTTCACGGGACTAGCGGGAACCAAGAGACCCAGTACTTC,CASSVHGTSGNQETQYF
TRBJ2-6,TRBV2,-,many,TGTGCCAGCAGTGAAGAGGTCTCTGGGGCCAACGTCCTGACTTTC,CASSEEVSGANVLTF